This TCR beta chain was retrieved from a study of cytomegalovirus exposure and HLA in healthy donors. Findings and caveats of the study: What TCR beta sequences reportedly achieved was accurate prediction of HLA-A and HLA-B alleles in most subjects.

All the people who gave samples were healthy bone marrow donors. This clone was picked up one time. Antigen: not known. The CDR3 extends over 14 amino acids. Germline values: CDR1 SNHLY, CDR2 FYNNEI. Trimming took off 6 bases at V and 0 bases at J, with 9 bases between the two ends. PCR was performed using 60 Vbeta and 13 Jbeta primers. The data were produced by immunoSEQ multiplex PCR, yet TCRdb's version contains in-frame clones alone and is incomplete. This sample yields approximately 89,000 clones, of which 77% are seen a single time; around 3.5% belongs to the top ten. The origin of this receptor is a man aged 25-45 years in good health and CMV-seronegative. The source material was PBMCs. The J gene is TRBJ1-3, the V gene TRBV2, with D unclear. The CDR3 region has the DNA TGTGCCAGCAGAGAACGGGTCTCTGGAAACACCATATATTTT. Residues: CASRERVSGNTIYF.